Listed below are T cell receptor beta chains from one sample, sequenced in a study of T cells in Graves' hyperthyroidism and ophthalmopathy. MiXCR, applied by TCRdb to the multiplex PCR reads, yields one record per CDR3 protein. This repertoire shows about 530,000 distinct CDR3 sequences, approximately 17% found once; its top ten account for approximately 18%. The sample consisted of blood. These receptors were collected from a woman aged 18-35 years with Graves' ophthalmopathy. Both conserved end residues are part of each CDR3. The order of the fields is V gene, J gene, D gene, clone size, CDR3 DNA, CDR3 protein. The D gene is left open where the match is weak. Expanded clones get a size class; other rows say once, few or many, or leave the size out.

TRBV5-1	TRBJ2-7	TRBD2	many	TGCGCCAGCAGCTTGGAGTATGGACTAGCATTCTACGAGCAGTACTTC	CASSLEYGLAFYEQYF
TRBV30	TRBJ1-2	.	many	TGTGCCTGGAGTGTACACTATGGCTACACCTTC	CAWSVHYGYTF
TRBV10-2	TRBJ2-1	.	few	TGCGCCAGCAGACCCACGAGGTCCTACAATGAGCAGTTCTTC	CASRPTRSYNEQFF
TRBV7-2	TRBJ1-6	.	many	TGTGCCAGCAGCTTCGATAATTCACCCCTCCACTTT	CASSFDNSPLHF
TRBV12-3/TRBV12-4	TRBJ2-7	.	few	TGTGCCAGCAGTCTATGGCAGGGTCTAAGCTCCTACGAGCAGTACTTC	CASSLWQGLSSYEQYF
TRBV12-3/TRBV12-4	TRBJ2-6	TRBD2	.	TGTGCCAGCAGTCTGCTCGGGGGGGACACTGGGGCCAACGTCCTGACTTTC	CASSLLGGDTGANVLTF
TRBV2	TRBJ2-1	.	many	TGTGCCAGCAGTGACGTTGCGGTTAATGAGCAGTTCTTC	CASSDVAVNEQFF
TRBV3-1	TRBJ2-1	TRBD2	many	TGTGCCAGCAGCCAAGGAAATAGCGGGAGATATGAGCAGTTCTTC	CASSQGNSGRYEQFF
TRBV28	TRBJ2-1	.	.	TGTGCCAGCAGTTTATCAGAGCGAGAATACAATGAGCAGTTCTTC	CASSLSEREYNEQFF
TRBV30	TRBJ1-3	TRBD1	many	TGTGCCGGGGACAGACCTGGAAACACCATATATTTT	CAGDRPGNTIYF
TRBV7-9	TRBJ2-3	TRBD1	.	TGTGCCAGCGCCCGACAGGGTTCAGATACGCAGTATTTT	CASARQGSDTQYF
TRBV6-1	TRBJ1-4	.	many	TGTGCCAGCAACGGGGGCCCAACTAATGAAAAACTGTTTTTT	CASNGGPTNEKLFF
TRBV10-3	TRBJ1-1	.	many	TGTGCCATCAGTGTAAGGGACACTGAAGCTTTCTTT	CAISVRDTEAFF
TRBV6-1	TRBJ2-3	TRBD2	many	TGTGCCAGCAGTGAAGTCCTAGCGGGGGCAGATACGCAGTATTTT	CASSEVLAGADTQYF
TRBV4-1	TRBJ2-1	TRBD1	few	TGCGCCAGCAGCCAACAGGGGGCGAACGGCAATGAGCAGTTCTTC	CASSQQGANGNEQFF
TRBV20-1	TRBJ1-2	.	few	TGCAGGGGGGACTTGGAATATGGCTACACCTTC	CRGDLEYGYTF
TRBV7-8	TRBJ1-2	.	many	TGTGCCAGCAGCTTCCCTAGGGACCGGGGGAACTATGGCTACACCTTC	CASSFPRDRGNYGYTF
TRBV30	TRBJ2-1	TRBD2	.	TGTGCCTGGGGACTAGCGGGACCGAGCTCCTACAATGAGCAGTTCTTC	CAWGLAGPSSYNEQFF
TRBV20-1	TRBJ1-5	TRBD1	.	TGCAGTGCTGCAGACAGGGTAGGCGCTCGGCCCCAGCATTTT	CSAADRVGARPQHF
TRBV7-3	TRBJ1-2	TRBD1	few	TGCGCCAGCAGCGGCGGACAGGGGACCACCGGCACTAATGGCTACACCTTC	CASSGGQGTTGTNGYTF
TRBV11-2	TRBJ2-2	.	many	TGTGCCAGCAGCTTAATGAGCCTAAACACCGGGGAGCTGTTTTTT	CASSLMSLNTGELFF
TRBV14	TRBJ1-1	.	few	TGTGCCAGCAGCCAAAAGGGGCGCGAACGAGTGAACACTGAAGCTTTCTTT	CASSQKGRERVNTEAFF
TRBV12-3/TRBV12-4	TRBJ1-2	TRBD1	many	TGTGCCAGCAGAGGGACAGGGGAGGGTGGCTATGGCTACACCTTC	CASRGTGEGGYGYTF
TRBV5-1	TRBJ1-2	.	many	TGCGCCAGCAGCTTGGCCGGAGGGGAAGGCTACACCTTC	CASSLAGGEGYTF
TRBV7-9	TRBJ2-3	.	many	TGTGCCAGCAGCCTCCCCGAGTCGGATACGCAGTATTTT	CASSLPESDTQYF
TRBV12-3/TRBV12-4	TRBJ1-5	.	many	TGTGCCAGCAGTTTGGCGGGGCTTGCCAATCAGCCCCAGCATTTT	CASSLAGLANQPQHF
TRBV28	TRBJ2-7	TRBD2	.	TGTGCCAGCAGTTACGAGGGACTAGGGGGATACGAGCAGTACTTC	CASSYEGLGGYEQYF
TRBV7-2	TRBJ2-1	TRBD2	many	TGTGCCAGCAGACAACTAGCGGGGGGCCACAATGAGCAGTTCTTC	CASRQLAGGHNEQFF